This T cell receptor (beta chain) was sequenced for a study of blood T cell repertoires in COVID-19. In the original analysis: The assay estimated nucleated cells by amplifying reference gene primers. Clones were read by immunoSEQ multiplex PCR, and TCRdb kept only the in-frame ones, dropping some. The V and J calls and the clone size are those of that table, but D and trimming were determined from the DNA. This sample has some 180,000 clones, with approximately 89% found just once. The V segment lost 5 bases and the J segment 2 bases; nucleotides outside the gene matches: 9. This CDR3 is built from 17 residues. Germline assignment: CDR1 MDHEN and CDR2 SYDVKM.

Material: peripheral blood. The chain carries TRBV28 and TRBJ2-6; 7 nucleotides agree with TRBD1. The sequence derives from a woman between 55 and 75 years old with acute or convalescent COVID-19. The CDR3 protein is CASSPYSQGTGANVLTF. Written as DNA, the CDR3 is TGTGCCAGCAGTCCCTACTCACAGGGGACTGGGGCCAACGTCCTGACTTTC.